The 27 T cell receptor beta chains given below trace back to one sample, sequenced in a study of T cell repertoires in cytomegalovirus infection. TCRdb reprocessed the reads with MiXCR, giving one entry per CDR3 protein. Among about 400,000 distinct CDR3 sequences, 15% to 20% were seen once, and the ten largest hold under 9%. Sample: PBMCs. Receptors originate from a human donor in good health (CMV status not recorded). Some clones in this sample may be carry-over from other donors' samples.

In its sample, this clonotype was seen many times. V is TRBV19 and J is TRBJ2-5; unclear D gene. The CDR3 extends over 14 amino acids. The V and J ends lost 5 bases and 2 bases respectively, with 12 bases between them. CDR1 and CDR2 from the germline V gene are LNHDA and SQIVND (reference sequence). The DNA for the CDR3 is TGTGCCAGTAGTCCTCGGAGCCAACAAGAGACCCAGTACTTC. Its translation: CASSPRSQQETQYF.

This clonotype was seen at least ten times. The gene calls are TRBV7-2 and TRBJ2-3; 8 bases match TRBD2. The germline CDR1 and CDR2 sequences are SGHTA and FQGNSA. CDR3 length: 15 amino acids. V gave up 1 base and J gave up 2 bases; unmatched junction bases: 2. The DNA for the CDR3 is TGTGCCAGCAGCTTAGGAGCGGGAGCCACAGATACGCAGTATTTT. Encoded protein: CASSLGAGATDTQYF. Full variable domain (outside the CDR3, taken from reference TRBV7-2 and TRBJ2-3): GAGVSQSPSNKVTEKGKDVELRCDPISGHTALYWYRQSLGQGLEFLIYFQGNSAPDKSGLPSDRFSAERTGGSVSTLTIQRTQQEDSAVYLCASSLGAGATDTQYFGPGTRLTVL.

In this sample, this clonotype turned up many times. The chain is built from TRBV11-3 and TRBJ2-2; no reliable D call. Trimming removed 5 bases from V and 8 bases from J, with 24 bases in between. Per germline, CDR1 SGHNT and CDR2 YENEEA. The CDR3 spans 17 residues. This chain's CDR3 is CASSRNTDLANTGELFF. The CDR3 DNA is TGTGCCAGCAGCCGAAATACGGACCTTGCAAATACGGGGGAGCTGTTTTTT.

This chain connects TRBV30 to TRBJ2-7, with TRBD1 identical over 9 bases. The germline gives CDR1 GTSNPN, CDR2 SVGIG (reference sequence). CDR3 length: 15 residues. The V and J ends lost 2 bases and 3 bases, in that order; junction bases with no gene match: 8. The CDR3 spells CAWSPPGQGIYEQYF. CDR3 nucleotides: TGTGCCTGGAGTCCCCCGGGACAGGGAATCTACGAGCAGTACTTC.

This clonotype showed up many times. The rearrangement links TRBV7-2 to TRBJ1-5; D gene ambiguous. V shed 1 base and J shed 10 bases, with 11 bases lying between them. The CDR3 is 13 residues long. Germline assignment: CDR1 SGHTA and CDR2 FQGNSA. The CDR3 DNA reads TGTGCCAGCAGCTTAGACCCCGAATCCCCCCAGCATTTT. The encoded protein is CASSLDPESPQHF.

The CDR3 DNA reads TGTGCCAGCAGCTCCGGACTGGCTAATGAAAAACTGTTTTTT. It translates to CASSSGLANEKLFF. The chain recombines TRBV7-6 with TRBJ1-4; D unresolved. This CDR3 comprises 14 residues. Germline CDR1 and CDR2: SGHVS and FNYEAQ. V was cut by 4 bases and J by 3 bases, with 9 bases left in between.

This clonotype was counted a few times. The chain links TRBV18 to TRBJ2-7; the D gene is possibly TRBD2 (6 bases). The CDR3 contains 14 residues. Germline CDR1 reads KGHSH; CDR2 reads LQKENI. V was pared by 5 bases and J by 5 bases, with 16 bases between. The CDR3 spells CASSSRQGRNEQYF. CDR3 DNA sequence: TGTGCCAGCTCATCGCGACAAGGGAGGAACGAGCAGTACTTC.

The sample holds many counts of this clonotype. The rearrangement joins TRBV11-1 to TRBJ2-5; the D call may be TRBD1 or TRBD2 (6 bases each). V gave up 5 bases and J gave up 5 bases, with 15 bases separating them. Germline assignment: CDR1 SGHAT and CDR2 FQDESV (reference sequence). This CDR3 is 14 amino acids long. This CDR3 reads CASSPGGPGETQYF. The CDR3 DNA sequence: TGTGCCAGCAGCCCCGGGGGCCCCGGGGAGACCCAGTACTTC.

This rearrangement joins TRBV7-2 to TRBJ2-1; 11 nucleotides line up with TRBD2. Germline CDR1 SGHTA, CDR2 FQGNSA. Losses at the gene ends were 2 bases for V and 8 bases for J; bases not matched to a gene: 2. The CDR3 covers 14 residues. DNA of the CDR3: TGTGCCAGCAGCTTACTAGCGGGGGGCCATGAGCAGTTCTTC. Translation gives CASSLLAGGHEQFF.

The chain has TRBV20-1 and TRBJ2-1; TRBD2 aligns across 8 bases. The junction had 16 bases not matched to a gene; V was cut back by 6 bases and J by 3 bases. The CDR3 runs 17 residues. Germline CDR1 is DFQATT and CDR2 is SNEGSKA (reference sequence). The DNA for the CDR3 is TGCAGTGCAGCAATTCGGTATGCGGGGGGTTTCTACAATGAGCAGTTCTTC. Protein sequence: CSAAIRYAGGFYNEQFF.

This clonotype was seen only a few times. The chain combines TRBV5-4 with TRBJ2-1; D is unresolved. Trimming took 1 base from V and 5 from J, leaving 4 bases between them. CDR3 length: 12 amino acids. CDR1 and CDR2 (germline): SGHNT, YYREEE (reference sequence). The CDR3 protein is CASSLWDNEQFF. CDR3 nucleotide sequence: TGTGCCAGCAGCTTGTGGGACAATGAGCAGTTCTTC.

CDR3 nucleotides: TGTGCCAGCAGCTTAGGCCAACTGGGAGAGACCCAGTACTTC. Amino acid sequence: CASSLGQLGETQYF. This rearrangement joins TRBV7-9 to TRBJ2-5; no clear D gene. There are 14 residues in the CDR3. V lost 1 base and J lost 4, with 10 bases in between. CDR1 SEHNR and CDR2 FQNEAQ come from the germline V gene (reference sequence).

This clonotype showed up just a few times. The J gene is TRBJ1-5, the V gene TRBV6-2 or TRBV6-3, with D tentatively TRBD1 (5 bases). Looked up from germline, CDR1 is MNHEY and CDR2 is SVGEGT. V was pared by 0 bases and J by 1 base, with 28 bases between. This CDR3 spans 22 amino acids. CDR3 nucleotide sequence: TGTGCCAGCAGTTACTCGCCCTTAAACCCGGGACCGCGGTTGATGAGCAATCAGCCCCAGCATTTT. It encodes CASSYSPLNPGPRLMSNQPQHF.

This clonotype appeared many times. The chain uses TRBV7-8 and TRBJ2-3; no clear D. The V end lost 4 bases, the J end lost 2 bases, and 4 bases lay between the germline ends. Germline V lookup: CDR1 SGHVS, CDR2 FQNEAQ. This CDR3 is built from 12 residues. The CDR3 DNA follows: TGTGCCAGCAGCTACTACACAGATACGCAGTATTTT. Its protein product is CASSYYTDTQYF.

This clonotype was seen repeatedly, ten times or more. The chain employs TRBV7-6 and TRBJ1-5; D unresolved. Germline values: CDR1 SGHVS, CDR2 FNYEAQ. The CDR3 is made up of 13 amino acids. Trimming pared 5 bases from V and 6 bases from J, leaving 11 bases between. CDR3 DNA: TGTGCCAGCAGCGCCGAGCGGGGTCAGCCCCAGCATTTT. Its translation: CASSAERGQPQHF.

This clonotype has ten or more counts. This sequence joins TRBV7-6 and TRBJ2-3; a weak D match, TRBD1 (5 bases). The CDR3 length is 13 residues. The V end was cut by 5 bases, the J end by 4 bases, with 10 bases between. The germline V gene has CDR1 SGHVS and CDR2 FNYEAQ. CDR3 region: CASSPIRADTQYF. The CDR3 DNA sequence: TGTGCCAGCAGCCCCATCAGGGCAGATACGCAGTATTTT.

V usage is TRBV7-9 and J usage is TRBJ2-5; 7 bases are a match to TRBD2. V gave up 1 base and J gave up 4 bases; unmatched junction bases: 12. CDR3 length equals 17 residues. Germline CDR1 and CDR2: SEHNR and FQNEAQ (reference sequence). The CDR3 nucleotides read TGTGCCAGCAGCTTAGAGATTAGCGGGCCTGAAGGAGAGACCCAGTACTTC. Its protein product is CASSLEISGPEGETQYF.

This clonotype was counted many times. The gene calls are TRBV28 and TRBJ1-5; 8 nucleotides align to TRBD1. The germline gives CDR1 MDHEN, CDR2 SYDVKM. The length of the CDR3 is 15 residues. J was trimmed by 5 bases and V by 5 bases; bases with no gene match: 8. The CDR3 bases are TGTGCCAGCAGTCCCGACAGGGGTGGGGATCAGCCCCAGCATTTT. This sequence encodes CASSPDRGGDQPQHF.

This chain uses TRBV18 with TRBJ2-3, with 8 bases that match TRBD1. The germline CDR1 and CDR2 sequences are KGHSH and LQKENI. With V trimmed by 7 bases and J by 2 bases, 5 bases remained unmatched. The CDR3 is made up of 14 amino acids. The CDR3 DNA sequence: TGTGCCAGCTTAGAGGACAGGGCCACAGATACGCAGTATTTT. Protein product: CASLEDRATDTQYF.

The chain employs TRBV7-9 and TRBJ2-7; tentatively, D is TRBD2 (7 bases). Germline V CDR1 and CDR2: SEHNR, FQNEAQ (reference sequence). V was shortened by 5 bases and J by 4 bases, with 18 bases between the two germline ends. This CDR3 has 15 amino acids. CDR3 in amino acids: CASSPRGASGYEQYF. CDR3 DNA: TGTGCCAGCAGCCCCCGGGGGGCTAGCGGTTACGAGCAGTACTTC.

The V gene is TRBV9, the J gene TRBJ2-7, with 7 nucleotides matching TRBD1. The CDR3 length is 15 residues. Germline V CDR1 and CDR2: SGDLS, YYNGEE. The trim removed 0 bases at V and 2 bases at J, leaving 5 bases unmatched. The CDR3 DNA reads TGTGCCAGCAGCGTAGGAAGGGACAGAGCCTACGAGCAGTACTTC. Translated: CASSVGRDRAYEQYF.

This clonotype was picked up a small number of times. V usage is TRBV11-2 and J usage is TRBJ2-1; D gene ambiguous. Per the germline V gene, CDR1 is SGHAT and CDR2 is FQNNGV. The CDR3 loop spans 13 amino acids. Trimming pared 5 bases from V and 13 bases from J, leaving 18 bases between. The CDR3 nucleotides read TGTGCCAGCAGCCCCGTCAGCTCCTCCCGTCAGTTCTTC. Its protein is CASSPVSSSRQFF.

V and J are TRBV5-1 and TRBJ2-7; either TRBD1 or TRBD2 may supply D (5 bases each). CDR3 length: 15 amino acids. Germline V gene sequence: CDR1 SGHRS, CDR2 YFSETQ. The ends were cut back, 0 bases at V and 2 bases at J, with 12 bases in the middle. The CDR3 nucleotides are TGCGCCAGCAGCTTGGACTGGGGGAAACCCTACGAGCAGTACTTC. This encodes CASSLDWGKPYEQYF.

This clonotype showed up just a few times. This CDR3 reads CASRSGTDSGNTIYF. The CDR3 nucleotides read TGTGCCAGCAGGAGCGGGACAGACTCTGGAAACACCATATATTTT. V usage is TRBV7-6 and J usage is TRBJ1-3, with 7 bases lining up with TRBD1. The V gene end was trimmed by 6 bases and the J gene end by 0 bases; junction bases not matched to a gene: 5. Germline V gene data show CDR1 as SGHVS and CDR2 as FNYEAQ. The CDR3 is 15 residues long.

The table lists this clonotype with a few counts. The chain is built from TRBV6-4 and TRBJ1-1; TRBD1 matches 9 bases. The CDR3 has 15 residues. Losses at the gene ends were 8 bases for V and 4 bases for J; bases not matched to a gene: 11. Looked up from germline, CDR1 is MRHNA and CDR2 is SNTAGT. The CDR3 spells CASFLVKTGGTEAFF. The DNA of the CDR3 is TGTGCCAGCTTTTTGGTCAAGACAGGGGGCACTGAAGCTTTCTTT.

The chain carries TRBV29-1 and TRBJ1-4; D possibly corresponds to TRBD1 (6 bases). Germline V gene sequence: CDR1 SQVTM, CDR2 ANQGSEA. CDR3 length: 14 residues. The V end was cut by 4 bases, the J end by 8 bases, with 17 bases between. CDR3 bases: TGCAGCGTTGTTCTAGGGCCTCAGGGGGAAAAACTGTTTTTT. It yields the protein CSVVLGPQGEKLFF.

The chain joins TRBV7-8 to TRBJ1-1; the match to TRBD1 covers 10 bases. The length of the CDR3 is 16 residues. Germline CDR1 is SGHVS and CDR2 is FQNEAQ. The V gene end was trimmed by 0 bases and the J gene end by 10 bases; junction bases not matched to a gene: 11. The CDR3 DNA follows: TGTGCCAGCAGCTTAGCCTCCGCGGGACAGGGGAGCGGAGCTTTCTTT. Its translation: CASSLASAGQGSGAFF.